What follows are 11 T cell receptor beta chains derived from one specimen sequenced in a study of T cell repertoires in cytomegalovirus infection (dated by TCRdb to between 2019 and 2020). The instrument was an Illumina HiSeq 1500. Through fastp at Q25 and MiXCR, TCRdb rebuilt clones from the public reads, retaining in-frame beta chains. Each CDR3 protein gets just one entry, which takes the most common genes and DNA from the rows behind it. This sample is represented by 680,000 or so distinct CDR3 sequences; roughly 35% of them were singletons. The biggest ten clones account for roughly 2.8% of the sample. Sequences were obtained from PBMCs. The source of these receptors is a human donor in good health (CMV status not recorded). Some clones in this sample may be carry-over from other donors' samples.

The rearrangement uses TRBV9 and TRBJ1-2; 9 nucleotides align to TRBD1. The CDR3 has 16 residues. The ends lost 5 bases at V and 4 bases at J; junction bases unmatched: 12. Per germline, CDR1 SGDLS and CDR2 YYNGEE. The CDR3 loop is CASSGGTGGAVYGYTF. The CDR3 region has the DNA TGTGCCAGCAGTGGAGGTACAGGGGGCGCCGTCTATGGCTACACCTTC. Full variable domain (rest looked up from reference TRBV9 and TRBJ1-2): DSGVTQTPKHLITATGQRVTLRCSPRSGDLSVYWYQQSLDQGLQFLIQYYNGEERAKGNILERFSAQQFPDLHSELNLSSLELGDSALYFCASSGGTGGAVYGYTFGSGTRLTVV.

The chain carries TRBV7-8 and TRBJ2-1; the match to TRBD1 covers 8 bases. This CDR3 spans 18 amino acids. CDR1 is SGHVS and CDR2 is FQNEAQ in the germline V gene. V lost 0 bases, J lost 0 bases, and 7 bases stayed unmatched. The CDR3 spells CASSLAKTGVSSYNEQFF. CDR3 bases: TGTGCCAGCAGCTTAGCCAAGACAGGGGTTAGCTCCTACAATGAGCAGTTCTTC.

V is TRBV3-1 and J is TRBJ1-5, with D hard to call. Germline V CDR1 and CDR2: LGHDT, YNNKEL (reference sequence). V was trimmed by 1 base and J by 4 bases, leaving 5 bases between them. CDR3 length: 13 residues. The CDR3 nucleotides read TGTGCCAGCAGCCAAGCAAGGAATCAGCCCCAGCATTTT. Protein sequence: CASSQARNQPQHF.

The chain uses TRBV27 and TRBJ1-5; no definite D call. Germline V CDR1 and CDR2: MNHEY, SMNVEV (reference sequence). The CDR3 covers 16 residues. V was trimmed by 4 bases and J by 2 bases, leaving 15 bases between them. The CDR3 DNA is TGTGCCAGCAGTTCCGCGGCCCGAGCGGGCAATCAGCCCCAGCATTTT. Translated: CASSSAARAGNQPQHF.

Comment on this clonotype: Since the CDR3 does not end with the conserved phenylalanine or tryptophan, this likely comes from a read error. The V call is TRBV7-9, the J call TRBJ2-1, with 10 bases fitting TRBD1. The J segment lost 7 bases and the V segment lost 1 base, leaving 7 bases of the junction unmatched. The length of the CDR3 is 16 residues. Looked up from germline, CDR1 is SEHNR and CDR2 is FQNEAQ (reference sequence). CDR3 protein: CASSLGSGQGWNEQFL. For the CDR3, the DNA is TGTGCCAGCAGCTTAGGATCGGGACAGGGGTGGAATGAGCAGTTCTTA.

V is TRBV5-6 and J is TRBJ2-1; TRBD1 agrees at 7 bases. The CDR3 runs 16 residues. Trimming cost V 4 bases and J 7 bases; bases outside gene matches: 14. Looked up from germline, CDR1 is SGHDT and CDR2 is YYEEEE. Here the CDR3 DNA reads TGTGCCAGCAGCCCCCGGAAAGGGGGCTTAAGGAATGAGCAGTTCTTC. Protein: CASSPRKGGLRNEQFF.

For this clonotype: A much larger clonotype is one base distant, so this may be a read error. The CDR3 is CAWSVGVLYNEQFF. The CDR3 region has the DNA TGTGCCTGGAGTGTAGGGGTACTGTACAATGAGCAGTTCTTC. The V call is TRBV30, the J call TRBJ2-1; weak D call: TRBD1 (5 bases). The germline gives CDR1 GTSNPN, CDR2 SVGIG (reference sequence). The CDR3 has 14 residues. Trimming removed 0 bases from V and 4 bases from J, with 10 bases in between.

The chain carries TRBV19 and TRBJ1-3; possibly TRBD1 for D (6 bases). V lost 2 bases and J lost 1, with 15 bases in between. CDR3 size: 17 residues. Germline V lookup: CDR1 LNHDA, CDR2 SQIVND (reference sequence). This CDR3 is CASSISGTSRSGNTIYF. The CDR3 DNA reads as TGTGCCAGTAGTATATCCGGGACAAGCCGATCTGGAAACACCATATATTTT.

V and J are TRBV6-8 and TRBJ2-1; 14 bases are shared with TRBD2. This CDR3 region has 13 residues. Germline CDR1 MNHGY, CDR2 SAAAGT. V lost 10 bases, J lost 11 bases, and 7 bases stayed unmatched. The CDR3 spells CATLGTSGRQQFF. The CDR3, as DNA: TGTGCCACCCTTGGGACTAGCGGGAGACAGCAGTTCTTC.

This clonotype was counted a single time. V gene TRBV7-9 combines with J gene TRBJ1-1; D possibly corresponds to TRBD1 (6 bases). The CDR3 has 15 residues. Germline V gene lookup returns CDR1 SEHNR and CDR2 FQNEAQ (reference sequence). V lost 0 bases to trimming and J lost 3 bases, with 11 bases between them. CDR3 sequence: CASSLASGEYTEAFF. In DNA form, the CDR3 reads TGTGCCAGCAGCTTAGCTTCAGGGGAGTACACTGAAGCTTTCTTT.

This clonotype was found a few times. The V gene is TRBV5-1, the J gene TRBJ1-2; tentatively, D is TRBD1 (6 bases). Germline V gives CDR1 SGHRS, CDR2 YFSETQ. Trimming took off 2 bases at V and 4 bases at J, with 12 bases between the two ends. The CDR3 length is 14 residues. This CDR3 reads CASSLATGIYGYTF. CDR3 in DNA: TGCGCCAGCAGCTTAGCCACAGGGATCTATGGCTACACCTTC.